The 14 T cell receptor beta chains given below trace back to one sample, sequenced in a study of blood T cell repertoires in COVID-19. Only in-frame clones appear in the TCRdb table, and some are missing; sequencing was by immunoSEQ multiplex PCR. The sample has 200,000 to 300,000 clones, approximately 86% seen once. The sequencing sample was made of PBMCs or T cells enriched from blood (not recorded which). Receptors originate from a woman aged 40 to 55 with acute COVID-19.

As for this clone: One junction end does not reproduce the germline sequence, and a read error may be involved. The gene calls are TRBV6-5 and TRBJ2-1; D gene ambiguous. Germline values: CDR1 MNHEY, CDR2 SVGAGI. The CDR3 spans 14 residues. CDR3 sequence (DNA): TGTGCCAGCAGCTTACGAGCATCCTCCAATGAGCAGTTCTTC. Its translation is CASSLRASSNEQFF.

The V gene is TRBV7-9, the J gene TRBJ1-1; 8 positions agree with TRBD1. The J segment lost 6 bases and the V segment lost 3 bases, leaving 3 bases of the junction unmatched. Germline V lookup: CDR1 SEHNR, CDR2 FQNEAQ (reference sequence). The CDR3 length is 13 residues. CDR3 sequence (DNA): TGTGCCAGCAGCTTCGGACAGGGCGCTGAAGCTTTCTTT. It is translated as CASSFGQGAEAFF.

The CDR3 DNA reads as TGTGCCAGCAGTCAAGGGGGGAGGGCGCAGTATTTT. This codes for CASSQGGRAQYF. The rearrangement links TRBV7-3 to TRBJ2-3; D is possibly TRBD2 (7 bases). Trimming removed 6 bases from V and 10 bases from J, with 14 bases in between. Germline lookup yields CDR1 SGHTA and CDR2 FQGTGA. The CDR3 is made up of 12 amino acids.

The chain uses TRBV28 and TRBJ2-5, with 9 nucleotides matching TRBD2. Germline lookup yields CDR1 MDHEN and CDR2 SYDVKM. CDR3 length: 13 residues. V was pared by 7 bases and J by 4 bases, with 4 bases of the junction left unmatched. The chain's CDR3 is CASTVAGVETQYF. CDR3 bases: TGTGCCAGCACAGTAGCGGGAGTAGAGACCCAGTACTTC.

This chain connects TRBV27 to TRBJ1-5; maybe TRBD1 (6 bases). The CDR3 is made up of 15 amino acids. Germline V gene sequence: CDR1 MNHEY, CDR2 SMNVEV (reference sequence). Deletions cut 6 bases from V and 1 base from J, with 13 bases between. The CDR3, as DNA: TGTGCCAGCAGCACACAGGGCGGCAGCAATCAGCCCCAGCATTTT. Its protein is CASSTQGGSNQPQHF.

This chain joins TRBV5-4 and TRBJ2-2; 13 bases are a match to TRBD2. J lost 5 bases, V lost 4 bases, and 5 bases had no gene match. CDR3 length equals 16 residues. CDR1 and CDR2 from the germline V gene are SGHNT and YYREEE (reference sequence). The CDR3 DNA reads TGTGCCAGCAGCCAGAGGACTAGCGGGAGAACCGGGGAGCTGTTTTTT. Translation gives CASSQRTSGRTGELFF.

V gene TRBV3-1 (or the pseudogene TRBV3-2) combines with J gene TRBJ1-2; D remains unclear. V lost 3 bases, J lost 8 bases, and 16 bases lay in between. The V gene's germline CDR1 is LGHDT and CDR2 YNNKEL (reference sequence). The CDR3 loop spans 14 amino acids. The CDR3 is CASSHWPLVDGYTF. The CDR3 DNA follows: TGTGCCAGCAGCCATTGGCCCCTAGTCGACGGCTACACCTTC.

The rearrangement links TRBV7-9 to TRBJ1-5, with TRBD1 matching over 10 bases. CDR3 length: 16 amino acids. The V segment lost 5 bases and the J segment 0 bases; nucleotides outside the gene matches: 4. From germline, CDR1 is SEHNR and CDR2 FQNEAQ (reference sequence). The CDR3, as DNA: TGTGCCAGCAGCAAAGGGACAGGGGATAGCAATCAGCCCCAGCATTTT. Its protein product is CASSKGTGDSNQPQHF.

V usage is TRBV7-3 and J usage is TRBJ1-6; 7 bases are a match to TRBD1. This CDR3 contains 15 residues. From germline, CDR1 is SGHTA and CDR2 FQGTGA. The V and J ends lost 2 bases and 7 bases, in that order; junction bases with no gene match: 5. The CDR3 spells CASSLSTGTNSPLHF. DNA for the CDR3: TGTGCCAGCAGCTTATCGACAGGGACGAATTCACCCCTCCACTTT.

The V gene is TRBV5-4, the J gene TRBJ2-3, with a tentative D call TRBD2 (6 bases). V was clipped by 1 base and J by 4 bases, with 10 bases between them. The CDR3 spans 14 residues. The germline gives CDR1 SGHNT, CDR2 YYREEE (reference sequence). The CDR3 coding sequence is TGTGCCAGCAGCTTGATGGAGGGTTCAGATACGCAGTATTTT. Its translation is CASSLMEGSDTQYF.

The chain couples TRBV18 to TRBJ2-7; no clear D gene. Germline V gives CDR1 KGHSH, CDR2 LQKENI. V was clipped by 3 bases and J by 6 bases, with 6 bases between them. The CDR3 contains 11 residues. CDR3 amino acids: CASSPLTEQYF. DNA for the CDR3: TGTGCCAGCTCACCGCTAACCGAGCAGTACTTC.

The table lists this clone with a few counts. The rearrangement joins TRBV27 to TRBJ2-1; TRBD2 is a possible D gene (5 bases). V was cut by 3 bases and J by 8 bases, with 5 bases left in between. The CDR3 is 11 amino acids. The V gene's germline CDR1 is MNHEY and CDR2 SMNVEV (reference sequence). CDR3 loop: CASSLRDEQFF. In nucleotides, the CDR3 is TGTGCCAGCAGTTTGAGGGATGAGCAGTTCTTC.

The chain couples TRBV24-1 to TRBJ2-1; TRBD2 might be the D (6 bases). Deletions cut 5 bases from V and 13 bases from J, with 23 bases between. Germline V gives CDR1 KGHDR, CDR2 SFDVKD. The CDR3 consists of 15 residues. The CDR3 protein is CATSGASGRVEGQFF. The DNA of the CDR3 is TGTGCCACCAGTGGCGCCAGCGGGCGGGTAGAGGGCCAGTTCTTC.

V gene TRBV7-9 combines with J gene TRBJ2-7, with 7 bases aligning to TRBD2. The CDR3 runs to 15 residues. The ends lost 5 bases at V and 2 bases at J; junction bases unmatched: 9. CDR1 is SEHNR and CDR2 is FQNEAQ in the germline V gene (reference sequence). CDR3 sequence (DNA): TGTGCCAGCAGCAACGGCCGGGAGGCCGCCTACGAGCAGTACTTC. Protein product: CASSNGREAAYEQYF.